This entry lists 6 T cell receptor beta chains sequenced from one sample in a study of cytomegalovirus exposure and HLA in healthy donors (dated by TCRdb to 2017 to 2019). Library construction relied on the immunoSEQ multiplex PCR assay. For the multiplex PCR, a mixture combining 60 forward primers for TCR Vbeta segments and 13 reverse primers for TCR Jbeta segments was used. TCRdb provides this immuneACCESS table in a form limited to in-frame rearrangements. Some clones are lacking; in checked studies, under half of them reflect an unresolved V gene, and why the rest are absent is not known. This sample has under 110,000 clones in its table, and 60% to 75% of those were observed once. In total, the top ten clones hold 10% of the sample. Sequencing was carried out using PBMCs. These receptors originate from a man between 50 and 59 years old in good health and CMV-seronegative.

The chain has TRBV6-5 and TRBJ1-5; D is possibly TRBD1 (6 bases). CDR1 is MNHEY and CDR2 is SVGAGI in the germline V gene. CDR3 length: 14 residues. Trimming stripped 4 bases from V and 7 bases from J, with 14 bases between. CDR3 nucleotides: TGTGCCAGCAGTTCTACAGGGCCGGGGCAGCCCCAGCATTTT. It yields the protein CASSSTGPGQPQHF.

The rearrangement uses TRBV5-1 and TRBJ2-1; 10 nucleotides align to TRBD1. J gave up 6 bases and V 4 bases, and 10 bases lay outside the gene matches. CDR3 size: 16 residues. Germline assignment: CDR1 SGHRS and CDR2 YFSETQ. The CDR3 sequence is CASSAGGTGASNEQFF. The CDR3 coding sequence is TGCGCCAGCAGCGCAGGAGGGACAGGGGCCTCCAATGAGCAGTTCTTC.

The J gene is TRBJ2-5, the V gene TRBV21-1; the listed D gene, TRBD1, was not tested against the DNA. TRBV21-1 is annotated as a pseudogene. The length of the CDR3 is 16 residues. Here the CDR3 reads CASSKGQGPAGKTQYF. Written as DNA, the CDR3 is TGTGCCAGCAGCAAGGGACAGGGCCCGGCGGGCAAGACCCAGTACTTC.

In nucleotides, the CDR3 is TGTGCCAGCAGTTTTAACAGGATCAATTCACCCCTCCACTTT. Protein product: CASSFNRINSPLHF. The rearrangement links TRBV28 to TRBJ1-6; tentatively, D is TRBD1 (5 bases). CDR1 is MDHEN, CDR2 SYDVKM, per germline. The V and J ends lost 3 bases and 7 bases respectively, with 10 bases between them. The CDR3 has 14 residues.

This chain uses TRBV10-3 with TRBJ2-7; TRBD1 aligns across 7 bases. The CDR3 spans 13 residues. From germline, CDR1 is ENHRY and CDR2 SYGVKD. Losses at the gene ends were 4 bases for V and 3 bases for J; bases not matched to a gene: 3. The CDR3 sequence: CAISGRDSYEQYF. DNA for the CDR3: TGTGCCATCAGTGGCCGGGACAGCTACGAGCAGTACTTC.

This clone was counted a few times. This sequence joins TRBV5-1 and TRBJ2-5; 9 bases are a match to TRBD2. The CDR3 totals 17 residues. Losses at the gene ends were 2 bases for V and 3 bases for J; bases not matched to a gene: 11. Per germline, CDR1 SGHRS and CDR2 YFSETQ. The CDR3 protein is CASSLTPSGVGEETQYF. The CDR3 DNA reads as TGCGCCAGCAGCTTAACCCCTAGCGGGGTGGGGGAAGAGACCCAGTACTTC.